This T cell receptor beta chain is from a study of shared clonotypes between healthy human individuals. Turning to the study itself: The study used three CD4 naive, three CD4 memory, two CD8 naive and one CD8 memory plate per donor. Study-level findings and limits: Genetic and exposure-history diversity was limited by the few donors.

CD45RA-negative memory and CD45RA+ naive subsets were split from the CD4+ cells. Repertoires were generated with immunoSEQ multiplex PCR, while TCRdb's copy carries only in-frame clones and drops some. The sample comprises hundreds of thousands of clones, 60% to 75% of which are singletons, and roughly 2% rests with the top ten. CDR1 SGHRS and CDR2 YFSETQ come from the germline V gene. V was cut by 0 bases and J by 8 bases, with 11 bases left in between. The CDR3 length is 14 residues. This clone has a single count. Its antigen is unidentified. The V and J genes are TRBV5-1 and TRBJ1-4, with D possibly being TRBD1 (5 bases). The TCR originated in a woman aged 25 to 39 in good health. The specimen sequenced was memory CD4+ T cells sorted from blood. Subset specified: CD45RA-negative fraction. CDR3 residues: CASSLVGDGEKLFF. Here the CDR3 DNA reads TGCGCCAGCAGCTTGGTAGGGGACGGGGAAAAACTGTTTTTT.